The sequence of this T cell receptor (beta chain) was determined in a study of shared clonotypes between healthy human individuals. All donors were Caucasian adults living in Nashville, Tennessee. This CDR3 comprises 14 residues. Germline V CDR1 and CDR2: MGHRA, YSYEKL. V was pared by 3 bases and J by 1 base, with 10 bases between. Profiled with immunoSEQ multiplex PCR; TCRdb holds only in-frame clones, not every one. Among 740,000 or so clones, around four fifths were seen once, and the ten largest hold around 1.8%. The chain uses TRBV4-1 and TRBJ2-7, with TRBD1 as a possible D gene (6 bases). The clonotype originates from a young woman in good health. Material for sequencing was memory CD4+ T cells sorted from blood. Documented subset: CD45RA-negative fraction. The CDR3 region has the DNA TGCGCCAGCAGCCACCCTGGACAGTCCTACGAGCAGTACTTC. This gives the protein CASSHPGQSYEQYF.